This T cell receptor beta chain was observed in a study of blood T cell repertoires in COVID-19. On the study more broadly: T cells, B-cell-depleted T cells, or PBMCs provided the cDNA or gDNA that served as material.

Repertoires were generated with immunoSEQ multiplex PCR, while TCRdb's copy carries only in-frame clones and drops some. This table has around 100,000 clones, around four fifths appearing once. CDR3 length equals 14 residues. Trimming left V 7 bases short and J 0 bases short, with 8 bases between. Germline V gene lookup returns CDR1 KGHDR and CDR2 SFDVKD. The V call is TRBV24-1, the J call TRBJ1-4; D is unclear. This sequence originates from a man aged 50-59 years with active or convalescent COVID-19. The sample comprised peripheral blood. Here the CDR3 DNA reads TGTGCCACCAGCCTAGTAGCAACTAATGAAAAACTGTTTTTT. This gives the protein CATSLVATNEKLFF.